This TCR beta chain was profiled in a study of cytomegalovirus exposure and HLA in healthy donors. The overall study: From donors who were HLA-typed, an early data release held approximately 91 million unique TCRs. Notes on the study in general: Productive rates of about 87% or about 30% were seen for most TCR beta V segments in an earlier analysis.

Germline CDR1 and CDR2: LNHNV and YYDKDF (reference sequence). CDR3 size: 16 residues. Unmatched junction bases numbered 9, after V lost 5 bases and J lost 2 bases. The PCR made use of 60 Vbeta and 13 Jbeta primers. Repertoires were generated with immunoSEQ multiplex PCR, while TCRdb's copy carries only in-frame clones and drops some. Altogether roughly 120,000 clones are present, approximately 80% being singletons, with the ten largest covering 3% to 4.5%. There are a few counts of this clone. The antigen is not known. The TCR was taken from a man aged 40-49 years in good health and CMV-seronegative. This rearrangement joins TRBV15 to TRBJ1-5; 7 nucleotides line up with TRBD1. Sequencing was performed on PBMCs. This CDR3 reads CATSRNPTGGNQPQHF. CDR3 in DNA: TGTGCCACCAGCCGGAACCCCACAGGGGGCAATCAGCCCCAGCATTTT.